The sequence of this TCR beta chain was determined in a study of control samples from healthy donors and cancer patients. This CDR3 region has 14 residues. The germline V gene has CDR1 SQVTM and CDR2 ANQGSEA. V was clipped by 5 bases and J by 0 bases, with 8 bases between them. Clones were sequenced by immunoSEQ multiplex PCR, and TCRdb holds only the in-frame ones, with some missing. Among about 160,000 clones listed, 70% to 90% were seen once. The receptor comes from a man aged 25 to 40 in good health. Material: blood. The chain is built from TRBV29-1 and TRBJ1-6; D gene uncertain. CDR3 loop: CSVQQSSYNSPLHF. CDR3 nucleotide sequence: TGCAGCGTTCAGCAAAGCTCCTATAATTCACCCCTCCACTTT.